The 22 T cell receptor beta chains reported below all come from one sample, sequenced in a study of CD8 T cells in Susac syndrome (dated by TCRdb to 2018 to 2020). Receptors were amplified or captured by the immunoSEQ multiplex PCR assay. RNA was extracted using the RNeasy kit, and roughly 0.5 to 1 ug of the RNA was reverse transcribed with random hexamers. The public reads were reprocessed in TCRdb via fastp at Q25 and MiXCR, keeping in-frame beta chains. Records with the same CDR3 protein are collapsed into one entry carrying the most frequent genes and DNA. The sample table lists around 130,000 distinct CDR3 sequences, around 95% of them with a count of one. Around 0.1% of the sample goes to the ten largest clones. Specimen: CD4+ T cells from PBMCs. The receptors shown here come from a human donor in good health.

The table lists this clonotype with a count of one. The genes are TRBV20-1 and TRBJ2-1, with 7 bases aligning to TRBD2. V shed 6 bases and J 7 bases; nucleotides not matched to a gene: 6. Germline V gene sequence: CDR1 DFQATT, CDR2 SNEGSKA (reference sequence). The CDR3 loop spans 12 amino acids. This chain's CDR3 is CSALKLANEQFF. Written as DNA, the CDR3 is TGCAGTGCCCTCAAACTAGCGAATGAGCAGTTCTTC.

V is TRBV4-1 and J is TRBJ2-3; 9 bases map to TRBD1. Germline CDR1 and CDR2: MGHRA and YSYEKL. The junction had 11 bases not matched to a gene; V was cut back by 6 bases and J by 4 bases. The length of the CDR3 is 16 residues. CDR3 residues: CASSPRWDRESDTQYF. CDR3 coding DNA: TGCGCCAGCAGTCCCCGTTGGGACAGGGAGTCAGATACGCAGTATTTT.

The CDR3: CASSLEVLASYNEQFF. CDR3 bases: TGTGCCAGCAGCCTAGAGGTACTAGCGTCTTACAATGAGCAGTTCTTC. The gene calls are TRBV3-1 and TRBJ2-1; 7 nucleotides line up with TRBD2. There are 16 residues in the CDR3. Trimming took 4 bases from V and 4 from J; bases not matched to a gene: 10. Per the germline V gene, CDR1 is LGHDT and CDR2 is YNNKEL (reference sequence).

The chain combines TRBV7-8 with TRBJ2-3, with TRBD2 identical over 9 bases. The CDR3 covers 18 residues. In germline, CDR1 is SGHVS, CDR2 FQNEAQ. Trimming cost V 5 bases and J 1 base; bases outside gene matches: 13. The CDR3 here is CASSPSAGGPGGTDTQYF. The CDR3 DNA reads TGTGCCAGCAGCCCGTCGGCGGGAGGGCCTGGAGGCACAGATACGCAGTATTTT.

V gene TRBV12-3 or TRBV12-4 combines with J gene TRBJ2-1; 13 bases align to TRBD2. CDR3 length: 17 residues. Trimming removed 5 bases from V and 3 bases from J; junction bases left unmatched: 7. CDR3 nucleotides: TGTGCCAGCAGTCCTACTAGCGGGAGGGGTCGCTACAATGAGCAGTTCTTC. It is translated as CASSPTSGRGRYNEQFF.

The V gene is TRBV2, the J gene TRBJ2-5; D call uncertain. The CDR3 runs 12 residues. Germline CDR1 is SNHLY and CDR2 is FYNNEI. With 8 bases removed from V and 14 bases from J, the gap between germline ends came to 21 bases. The CDR3 DNA reads TGTGCCAGCGGCCCCAAAGCCGTTCCACGATACTTC. It codes for CASGPKAVPRYF.

The chain recombines TRBV5-6 with TRBJ2-5; the D is unclear. CDR3 length: 14 residues. V was trimmed by 6 bases and J by 2 bases, leaving 14 bases between them. The germline V gene encodes CDR1 SGHDT and CDR2 YYEEEE. CDR3 coding DNA: TGTGCCAGCACCCCTTGGGCAGTACAAGAGACCCAGTACTTC. This codes for CASTPWAVQETQYF.

The rearrangement joins TRBV19 to TRBJ2-7; weak D call: TRBD1 (6 bases). Germline lookup yields CDR1 LNHDA and CDR2 SQIVND (reference sequence). The V end was cut by 7 bases, the J end by 0 bases, with 16 bases between. This CDR3 is 15 amino acids long. CDR3 sequence: CASNNKGQSSYEQYF. The CDR3, as DNA: TGTGCCAGTAACAACAAAGGACAGAGCTCCTACGAGCAGTACTTC.

The chain has TRBV6-6 and TRBJ1-1; D call uncertain. Germline CDR1 and CDR2: MNHNY and SVGAGI (reference sequence). The CDR3 spans 14 residues. Trimming cost V 2 bases and J 3 bases, with 10 bases left between them. The CDR3 nucleotides are TGTGCCAGCAGTTACCCGGAACAGTACACTGAAGCTTTCTTT. It translates to CASSYPEQYTEAFF.

Only one count was recorded for this clonotype. The CDR3 region has the DNA TGTGCCAGCAGTCAGGACAGCTATAATTCACCCCTCCACTTT. This gives the protein CASSQDSYNSPLHF. The chain joins TRBV28 to TRBJ1-6; tentatively, D is TRBD1 (6 bases). The CDR3 runs 14 residues. V was cut by 5 bases and J by 3 bases, with 8 bases left in between. CDR1 and CDR2 (germline): MDHEN, SYDVKM.

CDR3 sequence reads: CSVVPLAGRQETQYF. CDR3 DNA: TGCAGCGTTGTTCCTCTAGCGGGACGTCAAGAGACCCAGTACTTC. This chain connects TRBV29-1 to TRBJ2-5; 9 bases fit TRBD2. Germline CDR1 reads SQVTM; CDR2 reads ANQGSEA. J was trimmed by 2 bases and V by 4 bases; bases with no gene match: 8. This CDR3 is 15 amino acids long.

V is TRBV7-9 and J is TRBJ1-1, with TRBD1 identical over 7 bases. Germline V gene lookup returns CDR1 SEHNR and CDR2 FQNEAQ (reference sequence). The V segment lost 5 bases and the J segment 5 bases; nucleotides outside the gene matches: 8. The length of the CDR3 is 14 residues. DNA of the CDR3: TGTGCCAGCAGCCCTCGACAGGGTCAAACTGAAGCTTTCTTT. It specifies CASSPRQGQTEAFF.

V gene TRBV20-1 combines with J gene TRBJ2-3; 7 bases are a match to TRBD2. Germline V gene data show CDR1 as DFQATT and CDR2 as SNEGSKA (reference sequence). The CDR3 contains 14 residues. V lost 1 base to trimming and J lost 2 bases; unmatched junction nucleotides: 3. The CDR3 protein is CSARVLATTDTQYF. In DNA form, the CDR3 reads TGCAGTGCTAGAGTACTAGCGACCACAGATACGCAGTATTTT.

This chain connects TRBV7-8 to TRBJ2-3; D ambiguous. The V gene lost 4 bases and the J gene lost 0 bases, with 23 bases spanning the gap. The CDR3 totals 19 residues. The germline V gene encodes CDR1 SGHVS and CDR2 FQNEAQ. The CDR3 is CASSYGSGFPVRSTDTQYF. Here the CDR3 DNA reads TGTGCCAGCAGCTATGGAAGTGGCTTTCCGGTCCGAAGCACAGATACGCAGTATTTT.

The V and J genes are TRBV7-7 and TRBJ2-5, with 8 bases matching TRBD2. The CDR3 loop spans 15 amino acids. CDR1 and CDR2 (germline): SSHAT, FNYEAQ (reference sequence). The CDR3 loop is CASAQAGVGQETQYF. The DNA of the CDR3 is TGTGCTAGCGCCCAAGCGGGAGTCGGTCAAGAGACCCAGTACTTC. Together with reference TRBV7-7 and TRBJ2-5, the CDR3 gives the full variable domain: GAGVSQSPRYKVTKRGQDVTLRCDPISSHATLYWYQQALGQGPEFLTYFNYEAQPDKSGLPSDRFSAERPEGSISTLTIQRTEQRDSAMYRCASAQAGVGQETQYFGPGTRLLVL.

The V and J genes are TRBV5-6 and TRBJ2-7; D is unresolved. Germline-derived CDR1 and CDR2 are SGHDT and YYEEEE. Trimming cost V 0 bases and J 5 bases, with 15 bases left between them. The CDR3 has 15 amino acids. Here the CDR3 DNA reads TGTGCCAGCAGCTTGGCCGGTTCCCTTTGGGACGAGCAGTACTTC. Translating it yields CASSLAGSLWDEQYF. Drawing the rest from reference TRBV5-6 and TRBJ2-7, the complete variable domain is DAGVTQSPTHLIKTRGQQVTLRCSPKSGHDTVSWYQQALGQGPQFIFQYYEEEERQRGNFPDRFSGHQFPNYSSELNVNALLLGDSALYLCASSLAGSLWDEQYFGPGTRLTVT.

The chain carries TRBV25-1 and TRBJ2-7; D remains unclear. The CDR3 is 12 amino acids. Germline V gene data show CDR1 as MGHDK and CDR2 as SYGVNS. V was trimmed by 5 bases and J by 3 bases, leaving 8 bases between them. CDR3 region: CASSPADYEQYF. The DNA for the CDR3 is TGTGCCAGCAGTCCGGCCGACTACGAGCAGTACTTC.

The rearrangement links TRBV7-9 to TRBJ2-7, with D unresolved. Trimming took off 5 bases at V and 0 bases at J, with 14 bases between the two ends. Germline V lookup: CDR1 SEHNR, CDR2 FQNEAQ (reference sequence). This CDR3 has 15 residues. CDR3 residues: CASSIERSSSYEQYF. CDR3 DNA: TGTGCCAGCAGCATCGAACGGTCGAGCTCCTACGAGCAGTACTTC.

This chain joins TRBV4-3 and TRBJ2-1; TRBD2 matches at 11 bases. Germline V gene lookup returns CDR1 LGHNA and CDR2 YSLEER. J gave up 8 bases and V 2 bases, and 11 bases lay outside the gene matches. This CDR3 has 17 amino acids. The CDR3 DNA reads as TGCGCCAGCAGCCAAACTGGGATAGCGGGAGGGCTGGATGAGCAGTTCTTC. Its protein is CASSQTGIAGGLDEQFF.

The rearrangement uses TRBV18 and TRBJ2-5, with D possibly being TRBD2 (5 bases). The ends were cut back, 0 bases at V and 0 bases at J, with 8 bases in the middle. CDR1 and CDR2 from the germline V gene are KGHSH and LQKENI. The CDR3 is 15 residues long. CDR3 loop: CASSPPTRHQETQYF. The DNA of the CDR3 is TGTGCCAGCTCACCACCTACTAGACACCAAGAGACCCAGTACTTC. The full variable domain, completed using reference TRBV18 and TRBJ2-5, is NAGVMQNPRHLVRRRGQEARLRCSPMKGHSHVYWYRQLPEEGLKFMVYLQKENIIDESGMPKERFSAEFPKEGPSILRIQQVVRGDSAAYFCASSPPTRHQETQYFGPGTRLLVL.

The chain couples TRBV5-1 to TRBJ2-1, with 10 nucleotides matching TRBD2. This CDR3 contains 14 residues. After removal of 6 bases from V and 8 bases from J, the junction contained 8 bases not matched to a gene. Germline V gene data show CDR1 as SGHRS and CDR2 as YFSETQ. CDR3 protein: CASKPGLAMYEQFF. In DNA form, the CDR3 reads TGCGCCAGCAAACCGGGACTAGCGATGTATGAGCAGTTCTTC.

This clonotype was observed a single time. The chain uses TRBV20-1 and TRBJ1-2; D may be TRBD1 (6 bases). The V end was cut by 0 bases, the J end by 4 bases, with 12 bases between. CDR1 and CDR2 from the germline V gene are DFQATT and SNEGSKA (reference sequence). The CDR3 loop spans 14 amino acids. CDR3 region: CSARDHGGFYGYTF. As DNA, the CDR3 is TGCAGTGCTAGAGATCATGGGGGCTTCTATGGCTACACCTTC.